The 17 T cell receptor beta chains listed next were all sequenced from one sample in a study of beta chain features in type 1 diabetes. Expressed TCRB transcripts got sequenced, as all isolated RNA was reverse transcribed. Only in-frame clones appear in the TCRdb table, and some are missing; sequencing was by immunoSEQ multiplex PCR. This table has 400,000 to 500,000 clones, approximately 15% appearing once. Specimen: naive CD4+ T cells from blood. These receptors were obtained from a man younger than 45 in good health.

This clone has a handful of counts. This chain uses TRBV7-3 with TRBJ2-1, with TRBD2 matching 12 bases. The V gene end was trimmed by 4 bases and the J gene end by 5 bases; junction bases not matched to a gene: 3. CDR3 length equals 15 residues. CDR1 and CDR2 from the germline V gene are SGHTA and FQGTGA. The CDR3 nucleotides read TGTGCCAGCAGCTCTAGCGGGAGGGGAGACAATGAGCAGTTCTTC. This codes for CASSSSGRGDNEQFF.

This clone was recorded a few times. The CDR3 sequence: CASSLGLTEAFF. The CDR3 nucleotides are TGTGCCAGCAGCTTAGGCCTCACTGAAGCTTTCTTT. The J gene is TRBJ1-1, the V gene TRBV7-9; the D is unclear. Germline assignment: CDR1 SEHNR and CDR2 FQNEAQ (reference sequence). CDR3 length: 12 amino acids. Between the trimmed V and J ends, which lost 1 base and 4 bases, there was a span of 4 bases.

This clone has more than one count but fewer than ten. The V and J genes are TRBV5-1 and TRBJ2-3, with D possibly being TRBD2 (6 bases). There are 16 residues in the CDR3. The V end lost 2 bases, the J end lost 3 bases, and 16 bases lay between the germline ends. Germline CDR1 is SGHRS and CDR2 is YFSETQ. The CDR3 protein is CASSLLGKLATDTQYF. The CDR3 coding sequence is TGCGCCAGCAGCTTACTGGGGAAACTAGCAACAGATACGCAGTATTTT.

The rearrangement links TRBV7-9 to TRBJ2-7; D is unclear. CDR1 is SEHNR, CDR2 FQNEAQ, per germline (reference sequence). Trimming removed 5 bases from V and 0 bases from J, with 14 bases in between. CDR3 length: 15 residues. This CDR3 is CASSPDLHSSYEQYV. The CDR3 DNA reads TGTGCCAGCAGCCCGGACCTTCACAGCTCCTACGAGCAGTACGTC.

This clone was seen a handful of times. The genes are TRBV10-3 and TRBJ2-1, with D maybe TRBD2 (5 bases). CDR3 length equals 12 residues. From germline, CDR1 is ENHRY and CDR2 SYGVKD. The V and J ends lost 3 bases and 15 bases respectively, with 15 bases between them. The CDR3 protein is CAISDLDSGLFF. The DNA of the CDR3 is TGTGCCATCAGTGACTTGGACTCGGGGTTGTTCTTC.

This clone was counted only a few times. This rearrangement joins TRBV30 to TRBJ2-2, with TRBD2 matching 12 bases. There are 15 residues in the CDR3. Losses at the gene ends were 1 base for V and 7 bases for J; bases not matched to a gene: 4. CDR1 and CDR2 (germline): GTSNPN, SVGIG (reference sequence). The CDR3 DNA reads TGTGCCTGGAGTGAGCTGACTAGCGGGAGCGGGGAGCTGTTTTTT. Residues: CAWSELTSGSGELFF.

This clone was detected a few times. This chain uses TRBV7-9 with TRBJ2-1; no reliable D call. This CDR3 is 12 amino acids long. Trimming removed 0 bases at V and 9 bases at J, with 6 bases between. Per the germline V gene, CDR1 is SEHNR and CDR2 is FQNEAQ (reference sequence). In nucleotides, the CDR3 is TGTGCCAGCAGCTTAGCGGTGGGTGAGCAGTTCTTC. It yields the protein CASSLAVGEQFF.

CDR3 sequence reads: CASSTSGGPYNEQFF. The CDR3 nucleotides read TGTGCCAGCAGTACTAGCGGGGGGCCATACAATGAGCAGTTCTTC. The chain joins TRBV6-5 to TRBJ2-1; 12 nucleotides agree with TRBD2. This CDR3 has 15 amino acids. Trimming removed 5 bases from V and 4 bases from J; junction bases left unmatched: 3. Germline CDR1 and CDR2: MNHEY and SVGAGI.

V gene TRBV7-9 combines with J gene TRBJ2-7, with 13 bases aligning to TRBD2. Germline V gene sequence: CDR1 SEHNR, CDR2 FQNEAQ (reference sequence). This CDR3 spans 15 amino acids. V was pared by 5 bases and J by 7 bases, with 8 bases of the junction left unmatched. Here the CDR3 reads CASSRPRLAGGEQYF. Here the CDR3 DNA reads TGTGCCAGCAGCCGTCCCCGACTAGCGGGGGGAGAGCAGTACTTC. Combining the CDR3 with reference TRBV7-9 and TRBJ2-7 gives the whole variable domain DTGVSQNPRHKITKRGQNVTFRCDPISEHNRLYWYRQTLGQGPEFLTYFQNEAQLEKSRLLSDRFSAERPKGSFSTLEIQRTEQGDSAMYLCASSRPRLAGGEQYFGPGTRLTVT.

CDR3 sequence: CASTRDRGDQPQHF. The DNA for the CDR3 is TGTGCCAGTACGCGGGACAGGGGAGATCAGCCCCAGCATTTT. The chain couples TRBV19 to TRBJ1-5, with 10 bases identical to TRBD1. The V gene end was trimmed by 7 bases and the J gene end by 5 bases; junction bases not matched to a gene: 5. The CDR3 spans 14 residues. Germline V gene sequence: CDR1 LNHDA, CDR2 SQIVND (reference sequence).

This chain connects TRBV5-1 to TRBJ1-1; a weak D match, TRBD1 (6 bases). Germline lookup yields CDR1 SGHRS and CDR2 YFSETQ. V lost 4 bases, J lost 8 bases, and 12 bases lay in between. This CDR3 spans 12 amino acids. The CDR3 reads CASSPQGLEAFF. The DNA for the CDR3 is TGCGCCAGCAGCCCTCAGGGGCTGGAAGCTTTCTTT.

There are a few counts of this clone. Here the CDR3 DNA reads TGTGCCAGCAGCTTAGAGGGATCATTCAGGCAGTTCTTC. Its protein is CASSLEGSFRQFF. J is TRBJ2-1 and V is TRBV7-2; D gene unclear. This CDR3 region has 13 residues. V lost 1 base and J lost 12, with 13 bases in between. Germline CDR1 SGHTA, CDR2 FQGNSA.

This clone was seen more than once but under ten times. This chain links TRBV7-2 with TRBJ1-3; D remains ambiguous. This CDR3 spans 14 amino acids. Deletions cut 0 bases from V and 4 bases from J, with 7 bases between. CDR1 and CDR2 (germline): SGHTA, FQGNSA. This CDR3 is CASSLAGIGNTIYF. The CDR3 DNA reads as TGTGCCAGCAGCTTAGCCGGGATCGGAAACACCATATATTTT.

The CDR3 here is CASSVGRQPYGYTF. Written as DNA, the CDR3 is TGTGCCAGCAGCGTGGGGAGACAGCCCTATGGCTACACCTTC. The V call is TRBV9, the J call TRBJ1-2, with D perhaps TRBD1 (5 bases). With 2 bases removed from V and 4 bases from J, the gap between germline ends came to 12 bases. The CDR3 has 14 amino acids. Germline V gives CDR1 SGDLS, CDR2 YYNGEE.

This clone was seen more than once but under ten times. The chain employs TRBV6-4 and TRBJ1-1, with D perhaps matching TRBD1 (6 bases). CDR3 length: 15 residues. Germline CDR1 is MRHNA and CDR2 is SNTAGT. The germline V and J ends were trimmed by 6 bases and 0 bases, with 14 bases remaining between them. CDR3 sequence: CASRNTGPVNTEAFF. CDR3 coding DNA: TGTGCCAGCAGGAACACAGGGCCCGTGAACACTGAAGCTTTCTTT.

This chain uses TRBV9 with TRBJ2-5; maybe TRBD1 (6 bases). Germline values: CDR1 SGDLS, CDR2 YYNGEE. CDR3 length equals 13 residues. V was cut by 3 bases and J by 5 bases, with 11 bases left in between. The CDR3 nucleotides read TGTGCCAGCAGCGGCCCAGGGGTGGAGACCCAGTACTTC. It codes for CASSGPGVETQYF.

A note on this clone: Other nucleotide sequences in the sample specify the same CDR3. The chain couples TRBV7-2 to TRBJ2-5; D might be TRBD1 (6 bases). V dropped 3 bases and J dropped 5 bases, with 10 bases sitting between them. CDR3 size: 13 residues. The V gene's germline CDR1 is SGHTA and CDR2 FQGNSA. The CDR3 reads CASSFGGAETQYF. The CDR3 bases are TGTGCCAGCAGCTTTGGGGGCGCCGAGACCCAGTACTTC.